This T cell receptor beta chain derives from a study of blood T cells in healthy people across ages. Per sample, at least 6 micrograms of total RNA were extracted. Alongside a J-beta primer mix, a sample-barcoded 5' primer served in a second PCR lasting roughly 6 to 12 cycles. TCRdb re-analysed the 5' RACE reads in MiXCR, keeping a single row per CDR3 protein. The table includes some 1.4 million distinct CDR3 sequences, 40% to 50% detected once. Study-wide results and limits: TCR beta diversity, measured per million T cells, fell in a roughly linear way with age. Estimates of total diversity, which came from one million sequenced T cells, were considered to be underestimates.

A note on this clonotype: Its antigen is not known.

The CDR3 has 16 amino acids. Germline loops: CDR1 MNHEY, CDR2 SVGAGI. V was clipped by 6 bases and J by 4 bases; unmatched bases: 12. The TCR originated in a woman aged 18-29 years in good health. The sequenced sample was blood. The chain uses TRBV6-5 and TRBJ2-3; 8 nucleotides align to TRBD1. This CDR3 is CASRGQAGSFSDTQYF. DNA of the CDR3: TGTGCCAGCAGGGGACAGGCCGGGAGTTTCTCAGATACGCAGTATTTT.